This record concerns one T cell receptor (beta chain) sequence. This sample was taken from a study of cytomegalovirus exposure and HLA in healthy donors. The PCR employed 60 Vbeta primers together with 13 Jbeta primers. The assay was immunoSEQ multiplex PCR, and TCRdb's table has in-frame clones only and misses some. The sample records 150,000 to 200,000 clones, about 88% being singletons. Sequences were obtained from PBMCs. This TCR derives from a man aged 18 to 29 in good health and CMV-seropositive.

Here the CDR3 reads CASSQEYTPGSGANVLTF. The CDR3 DNA reads as TGCGCCAGCAGCCAAGAGTATACCCCAGGGTCTGGGGCCAACGTCCTGACTTTC. The gene calls are TRBV4-3 and TRBJ2-6, with D possibly TRBD1 on 5 matching bases. Germline CDR1 and CDR2: LGHNA and YSLEER. V lost 0 bases and J 1 base, leaving 13 bases between the germline ends. The CDR3 sequence is 18 residues long.